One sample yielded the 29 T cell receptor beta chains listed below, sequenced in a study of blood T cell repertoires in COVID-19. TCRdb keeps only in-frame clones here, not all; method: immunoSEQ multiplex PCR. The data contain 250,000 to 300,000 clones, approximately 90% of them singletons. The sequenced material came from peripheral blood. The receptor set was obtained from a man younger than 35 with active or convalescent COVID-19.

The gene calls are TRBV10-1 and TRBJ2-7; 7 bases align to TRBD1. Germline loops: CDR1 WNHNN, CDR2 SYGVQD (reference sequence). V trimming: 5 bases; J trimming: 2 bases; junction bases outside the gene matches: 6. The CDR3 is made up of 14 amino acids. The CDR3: CASSLQGSPYEQYF. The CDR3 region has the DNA TGCGCCAGCAGTTTACAGGGGAGCCCCTACGAGCAGTACTTC.

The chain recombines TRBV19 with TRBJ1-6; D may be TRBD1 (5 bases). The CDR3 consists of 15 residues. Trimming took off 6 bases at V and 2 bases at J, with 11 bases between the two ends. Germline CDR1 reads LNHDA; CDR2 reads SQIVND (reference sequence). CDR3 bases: TGTGCCAGTAGCGCAGGGAGGACCTATAATTCACCCCTCCACTTT. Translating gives CASSAGRTYNSPLHF. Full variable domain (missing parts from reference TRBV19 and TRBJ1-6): DGGITQSPKYLFRKEGQNVTLSCEQNLNHDAMYWYRQDPGQGLRLIYYSQIVNDFQKGDIAEGYSVSREKKESFPLTVTSAQKNPTAFYLCASSAGRTYNSPLHFGNGTRLTVT.

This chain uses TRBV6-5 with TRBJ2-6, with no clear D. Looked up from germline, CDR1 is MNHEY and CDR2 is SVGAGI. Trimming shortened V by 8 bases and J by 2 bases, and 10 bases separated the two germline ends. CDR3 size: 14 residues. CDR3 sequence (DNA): TGTGCCAGCCGGTGGTTAGCTGGGGCCAACGTCCTGACTTTC. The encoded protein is CASRWLAGANVLTF.

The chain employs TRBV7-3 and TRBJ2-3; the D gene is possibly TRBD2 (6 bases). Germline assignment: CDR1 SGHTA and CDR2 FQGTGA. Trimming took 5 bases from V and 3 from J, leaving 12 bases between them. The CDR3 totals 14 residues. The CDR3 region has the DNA TGTGCCAGCAGCCAGGGACTTTCAACAGATACGCAGTATTTT. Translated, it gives CASSQGLSTDTQYF.

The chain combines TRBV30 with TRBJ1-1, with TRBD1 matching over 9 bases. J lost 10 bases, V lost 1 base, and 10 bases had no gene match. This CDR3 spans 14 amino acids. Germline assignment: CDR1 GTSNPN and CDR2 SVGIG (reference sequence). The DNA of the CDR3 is TGTGCCTGGAGTGATGGGACAGGGACGGGGAGAGCTTTCTTT. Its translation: CAWSDGTGTGRAFF.

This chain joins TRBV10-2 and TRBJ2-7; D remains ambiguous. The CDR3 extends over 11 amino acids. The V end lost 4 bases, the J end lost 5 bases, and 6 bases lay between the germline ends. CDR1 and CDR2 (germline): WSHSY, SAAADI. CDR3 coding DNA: TGCGCCAGCAGTGGGGCTGACGAGCAGTACTTC. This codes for CASSGADEQYF.

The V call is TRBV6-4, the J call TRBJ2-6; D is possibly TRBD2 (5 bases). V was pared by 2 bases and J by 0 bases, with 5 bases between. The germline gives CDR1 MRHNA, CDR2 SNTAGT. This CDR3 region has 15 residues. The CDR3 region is CASSDTSSGANVLTF. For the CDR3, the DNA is TGTGCCAGCAGTGACACTAGCTCTGGGGCCAACGTCCTGACTTTC.

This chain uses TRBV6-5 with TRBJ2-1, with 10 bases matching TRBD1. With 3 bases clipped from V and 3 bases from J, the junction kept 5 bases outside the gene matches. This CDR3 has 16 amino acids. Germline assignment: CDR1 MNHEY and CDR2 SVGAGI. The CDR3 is CASSYRDRGSYNEQFF. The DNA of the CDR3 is TGTGCCAGCAGTTATCGGGACAGGGGAAGCTACAATGAGCAGTTCTTC.

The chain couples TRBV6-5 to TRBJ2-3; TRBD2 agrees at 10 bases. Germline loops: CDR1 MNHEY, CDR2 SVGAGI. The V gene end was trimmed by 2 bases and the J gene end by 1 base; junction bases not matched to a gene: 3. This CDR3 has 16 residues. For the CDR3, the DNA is TGTGCCAGCAGTTACCCCGGGACTAGCGGCACAGATACGCAGTATTTT. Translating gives CASSYPGTSGTDTQYF.

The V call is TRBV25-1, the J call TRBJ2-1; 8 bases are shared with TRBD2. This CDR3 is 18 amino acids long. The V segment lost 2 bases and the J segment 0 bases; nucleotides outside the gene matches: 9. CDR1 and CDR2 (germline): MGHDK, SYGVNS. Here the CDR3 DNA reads TGTGCCAGCAGTGAACTTGGACTAGCCCAAAGCTCCTACAATGAGCAGTTCTTC. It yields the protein CASSELGLAQSSYNEQFF.

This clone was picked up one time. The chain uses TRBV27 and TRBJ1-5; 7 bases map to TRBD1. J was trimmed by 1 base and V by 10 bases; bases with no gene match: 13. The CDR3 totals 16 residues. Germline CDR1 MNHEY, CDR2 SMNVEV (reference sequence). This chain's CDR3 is CATAILGGLSNQPQHF. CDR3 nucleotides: TGTGCCACCGCTATCCTAGGGGGCTTAAGCAATCAGCCCCAGCATTTT.

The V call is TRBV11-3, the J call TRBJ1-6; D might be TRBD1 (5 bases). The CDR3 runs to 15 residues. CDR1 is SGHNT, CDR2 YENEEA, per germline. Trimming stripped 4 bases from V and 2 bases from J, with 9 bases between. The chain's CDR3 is CASSWRGPYNSPLHF. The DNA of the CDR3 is TGTGCCAGCAGCTGGAGGGGCCCCTATAATTCACCCCTCCACTTT.

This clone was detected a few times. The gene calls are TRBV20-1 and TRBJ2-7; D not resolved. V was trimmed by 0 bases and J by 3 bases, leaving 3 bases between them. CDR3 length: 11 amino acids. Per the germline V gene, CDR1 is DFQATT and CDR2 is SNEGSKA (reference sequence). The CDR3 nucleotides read TGCAGTGCTAGAGATCTCTACGAGCAGTACTTC. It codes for CSARDLYEQYF.

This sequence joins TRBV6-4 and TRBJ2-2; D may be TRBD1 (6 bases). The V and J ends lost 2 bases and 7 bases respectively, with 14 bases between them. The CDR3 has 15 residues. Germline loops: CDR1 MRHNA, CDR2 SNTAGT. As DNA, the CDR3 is TGTGCCAGCAGTGACGAGTACAGGGAAAACGGGGAGCTGTTTTTT. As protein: CASSDEYRENGELFF.

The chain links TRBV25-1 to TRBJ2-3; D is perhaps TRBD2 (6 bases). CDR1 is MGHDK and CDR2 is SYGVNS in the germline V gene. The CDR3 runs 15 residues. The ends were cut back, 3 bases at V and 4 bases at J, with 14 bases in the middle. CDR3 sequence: CASSDIAGRADTQYF. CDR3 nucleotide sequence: TGTGCCAGCAGTGATATCGCGGGGCGCGCAGATACGCAGTATTTT.

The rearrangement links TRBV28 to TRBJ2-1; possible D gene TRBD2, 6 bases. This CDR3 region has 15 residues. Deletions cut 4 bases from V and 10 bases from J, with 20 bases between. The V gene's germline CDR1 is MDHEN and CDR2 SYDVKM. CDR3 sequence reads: CASSWREAPWGEQFF. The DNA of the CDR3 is TGTGCCAGCAGTTGGCGGGAAGCTCCTTGGGGGGAGCAGTTCTTC.

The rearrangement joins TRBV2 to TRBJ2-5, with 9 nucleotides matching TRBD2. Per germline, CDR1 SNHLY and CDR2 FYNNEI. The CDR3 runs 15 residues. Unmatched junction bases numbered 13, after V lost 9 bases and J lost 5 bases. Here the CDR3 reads CASRVGAGGLETQYF. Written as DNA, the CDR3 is TGTGCCAGTAGGGTGGGAGCGGGGGGCCTGGAGACCCAGTACTTC.

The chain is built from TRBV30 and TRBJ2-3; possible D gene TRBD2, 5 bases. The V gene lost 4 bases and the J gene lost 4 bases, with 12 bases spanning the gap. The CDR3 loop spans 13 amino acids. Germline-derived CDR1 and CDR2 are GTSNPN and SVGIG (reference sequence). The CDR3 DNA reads TGTGCCTGGAAGTTAGGCGGGCCAGATACGCAGTATTTT. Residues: CAWKLGGPDTQYF. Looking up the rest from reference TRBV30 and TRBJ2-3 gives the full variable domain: SQTIHQWPATLVQPVGSPLSLECTVEGTSNPNLYWYRQAAGRGLQLLFYSVGIGQISSEVPQNLSASRPQDRQFILSSKKLLLSDSGFYLCAWKLGGPDTQYFGPGTRLTVL.

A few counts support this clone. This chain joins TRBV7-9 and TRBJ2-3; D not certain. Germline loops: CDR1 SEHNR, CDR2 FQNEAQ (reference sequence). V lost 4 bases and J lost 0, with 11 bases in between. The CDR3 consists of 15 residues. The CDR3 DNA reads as TGTGCCAGCAGCTCAGTCTTGCCTAGCACAGATACGCAGTATTTT. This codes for CASSSVLPSTDTQYF.

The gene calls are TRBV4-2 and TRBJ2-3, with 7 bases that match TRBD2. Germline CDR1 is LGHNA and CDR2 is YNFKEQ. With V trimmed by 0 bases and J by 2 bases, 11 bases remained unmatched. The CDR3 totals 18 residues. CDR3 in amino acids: CASSQDGRREGNTDTQYF. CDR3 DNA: TGTGCCAGCAGCCAAGATGGTAGGAGGGAGGGGAACACAGATACGCAGTATTTT.

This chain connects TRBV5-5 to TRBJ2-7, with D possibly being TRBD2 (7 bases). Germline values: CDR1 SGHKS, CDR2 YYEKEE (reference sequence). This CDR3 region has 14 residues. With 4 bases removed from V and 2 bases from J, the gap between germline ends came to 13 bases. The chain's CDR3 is CASSGGRGPYEQYF. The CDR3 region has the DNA TGTGCCAGCAGCGGAGGGCGGGGGCCCTACGAGCAGTACTTC.

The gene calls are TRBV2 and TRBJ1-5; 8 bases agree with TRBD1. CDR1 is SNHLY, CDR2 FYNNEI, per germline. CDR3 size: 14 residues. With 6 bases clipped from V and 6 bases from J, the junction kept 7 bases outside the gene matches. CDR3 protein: CASSGQGKGQPQHF. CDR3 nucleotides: TGTGCCAGCAGCGGACAGGGCAAGGGTCAGCCCCAGCATTTT.

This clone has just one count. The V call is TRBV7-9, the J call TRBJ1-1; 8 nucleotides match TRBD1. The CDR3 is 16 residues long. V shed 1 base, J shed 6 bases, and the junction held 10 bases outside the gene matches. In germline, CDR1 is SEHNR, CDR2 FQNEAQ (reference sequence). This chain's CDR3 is CASSLGSTGARSEAFF. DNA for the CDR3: TGTGCCAGCAGCTTAGGCTCGACAGGGGCTCGATCTGAAGCTTTCTTT.

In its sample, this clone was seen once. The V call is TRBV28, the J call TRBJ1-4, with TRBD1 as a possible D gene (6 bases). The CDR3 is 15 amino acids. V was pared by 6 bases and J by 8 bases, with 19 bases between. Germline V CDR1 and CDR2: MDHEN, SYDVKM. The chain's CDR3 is CASSLMGGRREKLFF. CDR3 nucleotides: TGTGCCAGCAGCCTCATGGGGGGGCGCCGGGAAAAACTGTTTTTT.

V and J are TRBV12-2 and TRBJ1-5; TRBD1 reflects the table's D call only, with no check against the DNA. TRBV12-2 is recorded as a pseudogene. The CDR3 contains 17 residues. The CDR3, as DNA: TGTGCAAGTCACCATAACCGGGACAGGCAGCTCAATCAGCCCCAGCATTTT. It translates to CASHHNRDRQLNQPQHF.

The CDR3 loop reads CSASSVPAGSTYNEQFF. The DNA of the CDR3 is TGCAGTGCTAGTTCAGTCCCAGCGGGGTCCACCTACAATGAGCAGTTCTTC. The J gene is TRBJ2-1, the V gene TRBV20-1, with 7 bases lining up with TRBD2. Trimming took 3 bases from V and 2 from J; bases not matched to a gene: 13. Germline assignment: CDR1 DFQATT and CDR2 SNEGSKA (reference sequence). This CDR3 is built from 17 residues.

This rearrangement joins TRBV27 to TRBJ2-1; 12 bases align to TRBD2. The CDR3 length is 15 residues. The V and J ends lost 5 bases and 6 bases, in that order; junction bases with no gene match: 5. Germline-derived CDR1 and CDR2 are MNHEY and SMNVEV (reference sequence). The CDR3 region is CASSPGLAGSNEQFF. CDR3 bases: TGTGCCAGCAGTCCCGGACTAGCGGGAAGCAATGAGCAGTTCTTC.

The DNA of the CDR3 is TGTGCCAGCAGCTACGCCATTGAAACGGTGGGCTACACCTTC. Translation gives CASSYAIETVGYTF. The chain uses TRBV7-9 and TRBJ1-2; no definite D call. CDR3 length: 14 residues. V lost 4 bases and J 8 bases, leaving 17 bases between the germline ends. From germline, CDR1 is SEHNR and CDR2 FQNEAQ (reference sequence).

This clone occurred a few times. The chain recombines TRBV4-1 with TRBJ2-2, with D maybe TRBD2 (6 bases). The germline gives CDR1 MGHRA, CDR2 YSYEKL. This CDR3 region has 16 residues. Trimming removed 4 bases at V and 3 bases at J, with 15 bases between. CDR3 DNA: TGCGCCAGCAGCCCCCGGGGTAGCGGTCACACCGGGGAGCTGTTTTTT. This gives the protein CASSPRGSGHTGELFF.